These 3 T cell receptor beta chains originate from one sample sequenced in a study of beta chain features in type 1 diabetes. No cognate antigen is known for these TCRs. Every bit of the isolated RNA underwent reverse transcription, so sequencing read expressed TCRB transcripts. Only in-frame clones appear in the TCRdb table, and some are missing; sequencing was by immunoSEQ multiplex PCR. The sample shows approximately 600,000 clones, 9.5% to 15% of them seen only once. Findings and limits, study-wide: TCRB CDR3 length was moderately but significantly reduced in all four CD4+ subsets of Type 1 diabetes patients.

The sample consisted of naive CD4+ T cells from blood. All receptors derive from a man aged 25-45 years with type 1 diabetes.

The table lists this clone with a few counts. The chain carries TRBV29-1 and TRBJ1-4, with D unclear. This CDR3 has 14 amino acids. V lost 5 bases to trimming and J lost 6 bases, with 16 bases between them. Germline CDR1 is SQVTM and CDR2 is ANQGSEA. The DNA of the CDR3 is TGCAGCGTTCGAAAGTCGACAACGGATGAAAAACTGTTTTTT. It yields the protein CSVRKSTTDEKLFF.

In its sample, this clone was seen once. The genes are TRBV4-1 and TRBJ2-4; a possible D gene is TRBD2 (5 bases). The V gene's germline CDR1 is MGHRA and CDR2 YSYEKL. CDR3 size: 15 residues. With 0 bases removed from V and 3 bases from J, the gap between germline ends came to 9 bases. The CDR3 here is CASSQEAGNKNIQYF. CDR3 DNA: TGCGCCAGCAGCCAAGAGGCCGGGAACAAAAACATTCAGTACTTC.

This clone was observed a few times. This rearrangement joins TRBV6-1 to TRBJ1-2; no clear D gene. The V end was cut by 2 bases, the J end by 0 bases, with 7 bases between. The germline CDR1 and CDR2 sequences are MNHNS and SASEGT. The CDR3 is 14 residues long. CDR3 in amino acids: CASSEQVANYGYTF. Written as DNA, the CDR3 is TGTGCCAGCAGTGAACAGGTCGCTAACTATGGCTACACCTTC.